The present entry profiles one T cell receptor (beta chain) with its context. Its antigen is still unknown. The record originates from a study of CXCR3-negative and CXCR3-positive naive CD8 T cells (dated by TCRdb to 2018 to 2020). Context from the whole study: In total, about 150 million TRB reads were obtained, corresponding to roughly 1.5 +/- 0.3 million reads per library. For the TRBV-TRBJ cluster analysis, the naive subsets came from 5 or 6 donors, while the memory cells came from 3 donors. Data from roughly twelve donors, pooled across two independent experiments, went into the diversity and physicochemical repertoire analyses.

The study at large found these results: Because surface CD5, which has been linked to self-reactivity in mice, was comparable between naive subsets, TCR interaction strength was also inferred from TRB CDR3 physicochemical properties. TRB CDR3s from CXCR3-positive naive cells showed higher hydrophobicity (lower Kidera factor 4), lower energy, and higher strength and volume indices than CXCR3-negative naive cells. Both naive subsets had comparably high repertoire diversity, while memory CD8+ T cells had much lower repertoire diversity. Within the same donor, TRBV-TRBJ usage looked similar between naive CXCR3-negative and CXCR3-positive cells, but memory cells had distinct patterns. Because CXCR3 expression was partially decreased after cryopreservation, freshly isolated PBMCs were used for most assays.

The instrument was a NextSeq 550. The Human TCR Profiling Kit (MiLaboratory) was used to prepare UMI-labeled 5' RACE TRB cDNA libraries. cDNA synthesis used the entire amount of extracted RNA, and PCR amplification then used the entire amount of cDNA produced. Libraries were prepared in parallel using an identical number of PCR cycles. As for how the authors treated the data: With a requirement of at least two reads per UMI, MIGEC and MiXCR extracted about 50,000 +/- 10,000 unique UMI-labeled TRB cDNA molecules per library. On average, each library contained approximately 40,000 +/- 10,000 functional in-frame TRB CDR3 nucleotide clonotypes without stop codons. Diversity metrics, including normalized Shannon-Wiener and Chao1, were computed in VDJtools after downsampling to 5000 UMI-labeled TRB molecules per sample. Clonotype-size-weighted physicochemical properties of the central five CDR3 residues (interaction energy, strength, volume and Kidera factor 4) were computed in VDJtools. TCRdb reanalyzed the reads, keeping one entry per CDR3 protein sequence and omitting DNA. These V and J calls are TCRdb output, not the study's own analysis. The sample's clone listing holds 140,000 to 150,000 distinct CDR3 sequences. The ten largest make up about 0.3% of the sample.

For each CD8+ T cell subset, flow sorting was done in triplicate, and 300,000 to 350,000 cells per subset went directly into RLT lysis buffer. To exclude memory contaminants, naive CD8+ T cells were stringently defined as CD45RO-CCR7+CD27+CD95-. Using standard density gradient centrifugation, peripheral blood mononuclear cells were isolated from buffy coats. Naive CXCR3-negative and CXCR3-positive CD8+ T cells were flow-sorted using a FACSAria III. An RNeasy Mini Kit was used to extract total RNA from the sorted cells. Specimen: naive CXCR3+ CD8+ T cells from blood. What this sample's cell subset or site label stands for: CD45RO-CCR7+CD27+CD95- naive CD8+ T cells expressing CXCR3 (TNR3+). The TCR originated in a human donor in good health. Some clones in this sample may be carry-over from other donors' samples.

This receptor has the CDR3 CASSPRDSPNYGYTF. The chain is assembled from TRBV7-3 and TRBJ1-2; TCRdb returns TRBD1, unconfirmable since there is no DNA. CDR1 and CDR2, per the germline V gene, are SGHTA and FQGTGA. CDR3 length: 15 amino acids, cysteine to phenylalanine. Only the protein is on record.